This note documents a single T cell receptor (beta chain) sequence. What it recognizes is unknown. This sample is drawn from a study of blood T cells in healthy people across ages. Study-level results: Changes in expanded clonotypes were possibly confounded, as the CMV status of donors was unknown. With age, beta diversity per million T cells declined roughly linearly, significantly by over 35.

PCR was performed a second time for 7 to 11 cycles using a sample-barcoded 5' primer and a J-beta primer mix. TCRdb reanalysed the 5' RACE reads using MiXCR and keeps one entry per CDR3 protein. Of approximately 1.5 million distinct CDR3 sequences listed, roughly 43% are singletons. The CDR3 totals 16 residues. Trimming removed 4 bases from V and 5 bases from J, with 19 bases in between. Germline lookup yields CDR1 SGHTA and CDR2 FQGNSA. This sequence was found in a woman under 30 in good health. The rearrangement joins TRBV7-2 to TRBJ2-3; D ambiguous. Sequencing was done on a sample of blood. The CDR3, as DNA: TGTGCCAGCAGCTCATACCCGATGGTGGCTCTAGATACGCAGTATTTT. It codes for CASSSYPMVALDTQYF.